The clone carrying this T cell receptor (beta chain) was counted at least ten times. Its cognate antigen is unknown. Germline lookup yields CDR1 SQVTM and CDR2 ANQGSEA. Deletions cut 4 bases from V and 6 bases from J, with 27 bases between. CDR3 length equals 17 residues. Template switching introduced a universal primer site, and the cDNA bore unique molecular identifiers. TCRdb redid the calling of the 5' RACE reads with MiXCR, one entry per CDR3 protein. The sample has more than 400,000 distinct CDR3 sequences, roughly 15% seen once. This record comes from a study of identical twins. Study results and caveats: The study reached conclusions through statistical analysis that was cross-sectional, not following the same donors.

This same sample was also taken into another study, of yellow fever vaccine responses in identical twins.

Sequencing used CD4+ T cells sorted from blood. The V call is TRBV29-1, the J call TRBJ1-1; the D is unclear. The clonotype originates from a woman younger than 30 in good health. The CDR3 protein is CSVVRYGWMGEAPEAFF. The CDR3 DNA follows: TGCAGCGTTGTGCGTTACGGGTGGATGGGTGAGGCTCCTGAAGCTTTCTTT.